The 23 T cell receptor beta chains below were found in one sample sequenced in a study of blood T cell repertoires in COVID-19. The data were produced by immunoSEQ multiplex PCR, yet TCRdb's version contains in-frame clones alone and is incomplete. The sample holds about 330,000 clones, approximately 90% seen once. Sequenced material: peripheral blood. Every receptor here comes from a woman aged 45-59 years with active or convalescent COVID-19.

This chain joins TRBV6-2 or TRBV6-3 and TRBJ1-5, with no clear D. With 0 bases removed from V and 10 bases from J, the gap between germline ends came to 16 bases. This CDR3 has 15 residues. Germline V gene lookup returns CDR1 MNHEY and CDR2 SVGEGT. CDR3 DNA: TGTGCCAGCAGTTACTCAAATTTCGGGTTCGCACCCCAGCATTTT. Translating gives CASSYSNFGFAPQHF.

As for this clone: Other nucleotide sequences in the sample specify the same CDR3. This chain connects TRBV3-1 (or the pseudogene TRBV3-2) to TRBJ2-7, with D unclear. Germline CDR1 LGHDT, CDR2 YNNKEL (reference sequence). V lost 4 bases and J 4 bases, leaving 8 bases between the germline ends. The CDR3 runs to 12 residues. The CDR3 DNA is TGTGCCAGCAGCCCGACTCCTTACGAGCAGTACTTC. It specifies CASSPTPYEQYF.

This rearrangement joins TRBV18 to TRBJ1-5, with D unclear. The CDR3 loop spans 15 amino acids. Trimming removed 3 bases from V and 0 bases from J, with 9 bases in between. Germline V gives CDR1 KGHSH, CDR2 LQKENI. CDR3 amino acids: CASSPNSNSNQPQHF. In DNA, the CDR3 is TGTGCCAGCTCACCGAACAGTAATAGCAATCAGCCCCAGCATTTT.

This rearrangement joins TRBV13 to TRBJ2-2; 14 bases match TRBD2. The CDR3 consists of 17 residues. V gave up 4 bases and J gave up 4 bases; unmatched junction bases: 5. Looked up from germline, CDR1 is PRHDT and CDR2 is FYEKMQ (reference sequence). CDR3: CASSSLTSGGATGELFF. The CDR3 DNA sequence: TGTGCCAGCAGCTCCCTGACTAGCGGGGGGGCCACCGGGGAGCTGTTTTTT. The whole variable domain, filled in from reference TRBV13 and TRBJ2-2, reads AAGVIQSPRHLIKEKRETATLKCYPIPRHDTVYWYQQGPGQDPQFLISFYEKMQSDKGSIPDRFSAQQFSDYHSELNMSSLELGDSALYFCASSSLTSGGATGELFFGEGSRLTVL.

In this sample, this clone turned up once. The chain employs TRBV7-2 and TRBJ1-6, with D possibly being TRBD1 (5 bases). V shed 2 bases and J shed 7 bases, with 12 bases lying between them. The CDR3 sequence is 15 residues long. CDR1 is SGHTA, CDR2 FQGNSA, per germline. DNA of the CDR3: TGTGCCAGCAGCTTACTCGGGGGGGTAAATTCACCCCTCCACTTT. Translating it yields CASSLLGGVNSPLHF.

This chain joins TRBV29-1 and TRBJ2-1, with TRBD1 matching over 8 bases. The CDR3 has 18 residues. Germline CDR1 is SQVTM and CDR2 is ANQGSEA. The V and J ends lost 3 bases and 4 bases, in that order; junction bases with no gene match: 17. DNA of the CDR3: TGCAGCGTTGACAAGCGCAGGGGGCGCGTAAGTACTTACAATGAGCAGTTCTTC. As protein: CSVDKRRGRVSTYNEQFF.

The chain carries TRBV4-3 and TRBJ2-2; D gene uncertain. With 0 bases removed from V and 7 bases from J, the gap between germline ends came to 12 bases. CDR3 size: 15 residues. Germline assignment: CDR1 LGHNA and CDR2 YSLEER. The CDR3 nucleotides read TGCGCCAGCAGCCAAGAGAGAGCGACCGGCGGGGAGCTGTTTTTT. As protein: CASSQERATGGELFF.

The rearrangement uses TRBV2 and TRBJ2-1; unclear D gene. The length of the CDR3 is 15 residues. The V end was cut by 3 bases, the J end by 5 bases, with 14 bases between. CDR1 is SNHLY, CDR2 FYNNEI, per germline. CDR3 sequence: CASSDGQTLDNEQFF. The DNA of the CDR3 is TGTGCCAGCAGTGATGGGCAAACCCTTGACAATGAGCAGTTCTTC.

The rearrangement links TRBV18 to TRBJ1-3, with a possible D match to TRBD1 (5 bases). Germline values: CDR1 KGHSH, CDR2 LQKENI. The CDR3 totals 15 residues. Trimming removed 7 bases at V and 4 bases at J, with 17 bases between. The CDR3 loop is CASFQEGLVGNTIYF. CDR3 in DNA: TGTGCCAGCTTTCAGGAGGGGCTAGTCGGAAACACCATATATTTT.

The chain has TRBV4-2 and TRBJ1-6, with 7 bases fitting TRBD1. After removal of 0 bases from V and 3 bases from J, the junction contained 2 bases not matched to a gene. The germline V gene encodes CDR1 LGHNA and CDR2 YNFKEQ. The CDR3 sequence is 16 residues long. The CDR3 DNA reads TGTGCCAGCAGCCAAGAGGACAGGTTCTATAATTCACCCCTCCACTTT. Protein: CASSQEDRFYNSPLHF.

A few counts support this clone. The rearrangement uses TRBV7-8 and TRBJ1-6; 10 positions agree with TRBD1. The CDR3 is 17 amino acids. Germline V lookup: CDR1 SGHVS, CDR2 FQNEAQ. V was clipped by 5 bases and J by 5 bases; unmatched bases: 9. The CDR3 DNA sequence: TGTGCCAGCAGCCGCCGGGGGGGACAGGGGAATAATTCACCCCTCCACTTT. Its translation: CASSRRGGQGNNSPLHF.

The chain combines TRBV2 with TRBJ1-2; 8 bases fit TRBD1. Trimming took 0 bases from V and 6 from J; bases not matched to a gene: 3. The germline CDR1 and CDR2 sequences are SNHLY and FYNNEI. The CDR3 contains 14 residues. CDR3 bases: TGTGCCAGCAGTGAAGCCAGGGGGCCGGATGGCTACACCTTC. This gives the protein CASSEARGPDGYTF.

This clone has a single count. The chain uses TRBV7-2 and TRBJ2-2; possibly TRBD1 for D (5 bases). Germline V gene lookup returns CDR1 SGHTA and CDR2 FQGNSA. Between the trimmed V and J ends, which lost 1 base and 6 bases, there was a span of 9 bases. The CDR3 contains 14 residues. CDR3 sequence: CASSLGGASGELFF. For the CDR3, the DNA is TGTGCCAGCAGCTTAGGGGGCGCCTCCGGGGAGCTGTTTTTT.

The chain recombines TRBV18 with TRBJ2-7; TRBD1 agrees at 8 bases. After removal of 0 bases from V and 1 base from J, the junction contained 2 bases not matched to a gene. Germline V lookup: CDR1 KGHSH, CDR2 LQKENI. The CDR3 runs to 15 residues. The CDR3 here is CASSPPWTGSYEQYF. The CDR3 nucleotides are TGTGCCAGCTCACCACCCTGGACAGGGTCCTACGAGCAGTACTTC.

The chain recombines TRBV7-9 with TRBJ1-6, with D perhaps matching TRBD1 (5 bases). Germline V gene lookup returns CDR1 SEHNR and CDR2 FQNEAQ (reference sequence). Trimming took off 5 bases at V and 9 bases at J, with 14 bases between the two ends. The CDR3 covers 14 residues. CDR3 coding DNA: TGTGCCAGCAGCCCCGACAGTTCCCTTTCACCCCTCCACTTT. Its translation: CASSPDSSLSPLHF. The whole variable domain, filled in from reference TRBV7-9 and TRBJ1-6, reads DTGVSQNPRHKITKRGQNVTFRCDPISEHNRLYWYRQTLGQGPEFLTYFQNEAQLEKSRLLSDRFSAERPKGSFSTLEIQRTEQGDSAMYLCASSPDSSLSPLHFGNGTRLTVT.

This chain uses TRBV24-1 with TRBJ2-2; 11 nucleotides align to TRBD1. Germline CDR1 reads KGHDR; CDR2 reads SFDVKD. V lost 5 bases and J lost 3; bases outside the gene matches: 10. The CDR3 covers 18 residues. CDR3 bases: TGTGCCACCAGTGTCCGCTCCCGGGACAGGGGGTACACCGGGGAGCTGTTTTTT. Translated, it gives CATSVRSRDRGYTGELFF.

The chain links TRBV10-3 to TRBJ2-7; 7 bases fit TRBD1. Germline CDR1 reads ENHRY; CDR2 reads SYGVKD. The junction had 11 bases not matched to a gene; V was cut back by 10 bases and J by 2 bases. The CDR3 covers 14 residues. The CDR3, as DNA: TGTGCCACAGGGACAGCCCTTTCACCCTACGAGCAGTACTTC. Translating it yields CATGTALSPYEQYF.

The chain has TRBV5-5 and TRBJ1-4, with 11 bases identical to TRBD1. CDR3 size: 18 residues. Trimming took 0 bases from V and 4 from J; bases not matched to a gene: 8. CDR1 SGHKS and CDR2 YYEKEE come from the germline V gene (reference sequence). CDR3 protein: CASSLGGQGAFGNEKLFF. The CDR3 DNA is TGTGCCAGCAGCTTGGGTGGACAGGGGGCCTTTGGTAATGAAAAACTGTTTTTT. Full variable domain (rest looked up from reference TRBV5-5 and TRBJ1-4): DAGVTQSPTHLIKTRGQQVTLRCSPISGHKSVSWYQQVLGQGPQFIFQYYEKEERGRGNFPDRFSARQFPNYSSELNVNALLLGDSALYLCASSLGGQGAFGNEKLFFGSGTQLSVL.

V gene TRBV4-3 combines with J gene TRBJ1-2; D might be TRBD1 (5 bases). The V gene's germline CDR1 is LGHNA and CDR2 YSLEER. Deletions cut 4 bases from V and 4 bases from J, with 16 bases between. There are 15 residues in the CDR3. The CDR3 region is CASSPVGGSFYGYTF. CDR3 nucleotide sequence: TGCGCCAGCAGCCCGGTGGGGGGGTCTTTCTATGGCTACACCTTC.

J is TRBJ1-6 and V is TRBV10-3; 7 nucleotides agree with TRBD1. The CDR3 runs 17 residues. The trim removed 0 bases at V and 9 bases at J, leaving 11 bases unmatched. CDR1 ENHRY and CDR2 SYGVKD come from the germline V gene. This chain's CDR3 is CAISESGQTRVISPLHF. For the CDR3, the DNA is TGTGCCATCAGTGAGTCGGGACAGACCCGTGTGATTTCACCCCTCCACTTT.

V and J are TRBV12-3 or TRBV12-4 and TRBJ1-1; D might be TRBD1 (6 bases). With 3 bases removed from V and 7 bases from J, the gap between germline ends came to 12 bases. The CDR3 runs 13 residues. CDR3 amino acids: CASSFAGQLEAFF. Here the CDR3 DNA reads TGTGCCAGCAGTTTCGCTGGACAGCTTGAAGCTTTCTTT.

This clone was detected only once. V and J are TRBV6-2 or TRBV6-3 and TRBJ2-3; D is unresolved. The V and J ends lost 4 bases and 2 bases respectively, with 13 bases between them. This CDR3 has 15 residues. CDR1 MNHEY and CDR2 SVGEGT come from the germline V gene. The CDR3 spells CASSLIVAVTDTQYF. CDR3 DNA sequence: TGTGCCAGCAGTTTGATAGTTGCTGTCACAGATACGCAGTATTTT.

V and J are TRBV6-5 and TRBJ2-1; TRBD2 aligns across 13 bases. With 2 bases clipped from V and 6 bases from J, the junction kept 4 bases outside the gene matches. Germline assignment: CDR1 MNHEY and CDR2 SVGAGI. This CDR3 region has 16 residues. The CDR3 DNA is TGTGCCAGCAGTTACCGGGGACTAGCGGGAACCAATGAGCAGTTCTTC. As protein: CASSYRGLAGTNEQFF.